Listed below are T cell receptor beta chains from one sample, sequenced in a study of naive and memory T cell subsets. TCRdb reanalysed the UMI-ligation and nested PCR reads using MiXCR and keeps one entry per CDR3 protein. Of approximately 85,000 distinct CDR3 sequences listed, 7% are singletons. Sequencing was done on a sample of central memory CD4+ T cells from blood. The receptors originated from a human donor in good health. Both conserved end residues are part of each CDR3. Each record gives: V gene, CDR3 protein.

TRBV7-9,CASSRYTSGRDGEQFF
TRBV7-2,CASSLAADGNTIYF
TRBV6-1,CASSGGWQGTSTDTQYF
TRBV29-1,CSSTGGSVGNTEAFF
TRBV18,CASSLHRGSGNEKLFF
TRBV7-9,CASSRATGENGYTF
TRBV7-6,CASSSAGRPFGNTIYF
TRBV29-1,CSIRRGPSSYNEQFF
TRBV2,CASSEPSGGSYNEQFF
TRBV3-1,CASSLTAGKLNEQFF
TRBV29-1,CSSDGGYTF
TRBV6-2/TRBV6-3,CASSYDRSNSPLHF
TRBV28,CASSPWGDSTDTQYF
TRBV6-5,CASKESWGYGNTIYF
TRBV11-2,CASTQFGAGNSPLHF
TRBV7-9,CASRPSGQGREQYF
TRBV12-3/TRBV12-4,CASSFYGQSTTDTQYF
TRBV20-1,CSAQAAAGTGNTGELFF
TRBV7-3,CASSTKPHRGQLNTEAFF
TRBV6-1,CASSERESYNEQFF
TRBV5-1,CASSLDHPLYGYTF
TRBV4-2,CASRPGQGTGASYNEQFF
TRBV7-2,CASSLWGRDEAFF
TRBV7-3,CASSEGGGGETQYF
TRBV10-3,CAISREGNTEAFF
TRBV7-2,CASSQRTGKTEAFF
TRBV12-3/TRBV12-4,CASSYLDNQPQHF
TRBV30,CAWSLGQIYNEQFF
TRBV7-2,CASSRSGGTSYNEQFF
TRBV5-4,CASSLSVRRDTDTQYF
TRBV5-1,CASSPGPSNDEQFF
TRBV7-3,CASSTRTGPNNEQFF
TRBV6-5,CASSETGQETQYF
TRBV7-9,CASSRGTTYNEQFF
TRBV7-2,CASAGRPQGEAFF
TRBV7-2,CASSLKSVQLDGYTF
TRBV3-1,CASSARQQITYNEQFF
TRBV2,CASSDGEANTGELFF
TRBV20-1,CSARFNSLNSPLHF
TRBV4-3,CASSQDRAGGRAGGYTF
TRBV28,CASSEGANTGELFF
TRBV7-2,CASSLTSGRNGIQYF
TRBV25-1,CASSEGRRTGELFF
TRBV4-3,CASSQDYRGFRNQPQHF
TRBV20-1,CSAQRGGGIEQYF
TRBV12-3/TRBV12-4,CASSAGLGSYEQYF
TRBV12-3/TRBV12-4,CASSLAPGGSTDTQYF
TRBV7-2,CASSFPGPNYEQYF
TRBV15,CATTPGGLAGNEQFF
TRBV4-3,CASSQDQGETQYF
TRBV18,CASSPVGQGASGYTF
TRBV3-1,CASSQGWGHNEKLFF
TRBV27,CASSFWGTGANVLTF
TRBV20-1,CSARGLAAYNEQFF
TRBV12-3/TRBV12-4,CATPQGNTEAFF